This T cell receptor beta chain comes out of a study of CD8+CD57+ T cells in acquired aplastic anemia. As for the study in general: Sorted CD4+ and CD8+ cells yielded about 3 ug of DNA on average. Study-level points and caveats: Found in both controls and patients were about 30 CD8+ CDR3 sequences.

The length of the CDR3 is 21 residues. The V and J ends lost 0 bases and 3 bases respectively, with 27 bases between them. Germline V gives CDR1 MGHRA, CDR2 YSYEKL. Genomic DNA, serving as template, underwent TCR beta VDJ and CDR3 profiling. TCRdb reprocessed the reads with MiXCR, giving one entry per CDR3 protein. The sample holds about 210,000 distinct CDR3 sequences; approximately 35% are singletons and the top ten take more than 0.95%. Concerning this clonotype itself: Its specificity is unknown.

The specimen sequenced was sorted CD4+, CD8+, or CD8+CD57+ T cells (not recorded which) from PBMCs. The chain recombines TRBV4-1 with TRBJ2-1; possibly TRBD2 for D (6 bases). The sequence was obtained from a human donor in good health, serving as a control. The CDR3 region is CASSQDPLGKRADPLYNEQFF. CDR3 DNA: TGCGCCAGCAGCCAAGATCCCCTGGGGAAGCGGGCCGACCCCCTCTACAATGAGCAGTTCTTC.